Listed below are T cell receptor beta chains from one sample, sequenced in a study of control samples from healthy donors and cancer patients. Sequencing was performed with immunoSEQ multiplex PCR; in TCRdb, only in-frame clones are kept and a portion is missing. This sample yields about 130,000 clones, of which around 90% are seen a single time; around 7.9% belongs to the top ten. The sequenced material came from blood. These receptor sequences come from a man aged 18 to 30 in good health. Each CDR3 is given with its conserved first and last residue. A D gene is named only where the DNA matches it firmly. Not every row has a clone size; where given, it reads once, few, many or a size class.

D,J,V,size,CDR3,DNA
.,TRBJ2-1,TRBV2,.,CASSLDGAYNEQFF,TGTGCCAGCAGTCTGGACGGAGCCTACAATGAGCAGTTCTTC
.,TRBJ1-5,TRBV7-9,few,CASSLYNNQPQHF,TGTGCCAGCAGCTTATATAACAATCAGCCCCAGCATTTT
TRBD1,TRBJ2-3,TRBV6-4,.,CASSDSTGSTDTQYF,TGTGCCAGCAGTGACTCGACAGGGTCGACAGATACGCAGTATTTT
.,TRBJ2-7,TRBV2,.,CASTLSWLSYEQYF,TGTGCCAGCACCCTGAGCTGGCTCTCCTACGAGCAGTACTTC
.,TRBJ2-3,TRBV11-2,.,CASSLDQRTQYF,TGTGCCAGCAGCTTGGATCAGCGTACGCAGTATTTT
.,TRBJ2-7,TRBV2,.,CASSRTQSTEQYF,TGTGCCAGCAGTCGGACACAAAGCACCGAGCAGTACTTC
.,TRBJ2-3,TRBV30,.,CAWNGNGGRQYF,TGTGCCTGGAACGGCAACGGGGGTAGGCAGTATTTT
TRBD1,TRBJ2-3,TRBV19,.,CASSGRDRGEDTQYF,TGTGCCAGTAGTGGCCGGGACAGGGGGGAAGATACGCAGTATTTT
TRBD2,TRBJ2-1,TRBV4-1,.,CASSQDKFLAGVGEQFF,TGCGCCAGCAGCCAAGATAAGTTTCTAGCGGGGGTCGGTGAGCAGTTCTTC
.,TRBJ2-5,TRBV6-1,.,CASSEGTQETQYF,TGTGCCAGCAGTGAAGGGACACAAGAGACCCAGTACTTC
.,TRBJ1-2,TRBV9,.,CASSELGPYGYTF,TGTGCCAGCAGCGAGCTGGGTCCCTATGGCTACACCTTC
.,TRBJ1-5,TRBV5-8,.,CASSSFPGPRVNQPQHF,TGTGCCAGCAGCTCATTCCCGGGACCCAGGGTGAATCAGCCCCAGCATTTT
TRBD1,TRBJ1-2,TRBV2,.,CASSRGQNGYTF,TGTGCCAGCAGTAGGGGGCAGAATGGCTACACCTTC
.,TRBJ1-3,TRBV11-2,.,CASSLDHRINTIYF,TGTGCCAGCAGCTTAGATCATCGGATTAACACCATATATTTT
.,TRBJ1-1,TRBV5-6,.,CASSLLGTEAFF,TGTGCCAGCAGCTTGTTAGGCACTGAAGCTTTCTTT
TRBD2,TRBJ2-5,TRBV5-1,.,CASRMTSGGSFEETQYF,TGCGCCAGCAGGATGACTAGCGGGGGGAGCTTTGAAGAGACCCAGTACTTC
TRBD2,TRBJ2-1,TRBV6-5,.,CASSLAGGMNEQFF,TGTGCCAGCAGTCTAGCGGGGGGGATGAATGAGCAGTTCTTC
TRBD2,TRBJ2-3,TRBV5-1,.,CASGTGRGGTDTQYF,TGCGCCAGCGGGACGGGGCGGGGGGGCACAGATACGCAGTATTTT
.,TRBJ2-7,TRBV7-3,.,CASSSGTRPYEQYF,TGTGCTAGCAGCTCCGGGACAAGGCCCTACGAGCAGTACTTC
.,TRBJ1-2,TRBV29-1,.,CSVPLEADDGYTF,TGCAGCGTCCCACTCGAGGCGGACGATGGCTACACCTTC
.,TRBJ1-6,TRBV6-4,.,CASSLQRNSPLHF,TGTGCCAGCAGTCTACAACGCAATTCACCCCTCCACTTT
TRBD2,TRBJ2-7,TRBV4-1,.,CASSQLSGGSYEQYF,TGCGCCAGCAGCCAACTTAGCGGGGGCTCCTACGAGCAGTACTTC
TRBD1,TRBJ1-2,TRBV6-5,.,CASSWTGNNNYGYTF,TGTGCCAGCAGTTGGACAGGGAATAATAACTATGGCTACACCTTC
.,TRBJ2-7,TRBV12-3/TRBV12-4,.,CASSLNLSYEQYF,TGTGCCAGCAGCCTAAACCTCTCCTACGAGCAGTACTTC
TRBD1,TRBJ1-1,TRBV13,.,CASSYNRGNTEAFF,TGTGCCAGCAGTTACAACAGGGGGAACACTGAAGCTTTCTTT
.,TRBJ1-6,TRBV14,.,CASSQAEAGVRSPLHF,TGTGCCAGCAGCCAAGCCGAGGCAGGGGTGCGTTCACCCCTCCACTTT
.,TRBJ1-6,TRBV5-1,.,CASSLADQGRSPLHF,TGCGCCAGCAGCTTGGCCGATCAGGGGAGGTCACCCCTCCACTTT
TRBD1,TRBJ1-1,TRBV5-1,.,CASSLGTGEDTEAFF,TGCGCCAGCAGCTTGGGAACAGGGGAGGACACTGAAGCTTTCTTT
TRBD1,TRBJ1-2,TRBV5-1,.,CASSLYDRVSYGYTF,TGCGCCAGCAGCTTGTACGACAGGGTTTCCTATGGCTACACCTTC
.,TRBJ1-6,TRBV3-1/TRBV3-2,once,CASSQESGYGSPLHF,TGTGCCAGCAGCCAAGAATCAGGGTATGGGTCACCCCTCCACTTT
TRBD2,TRBJ2-7,TRBV15,.,CATSLERGAYEQYF,TGTGCCACCAGCTTAGAGCGGGGGGCCTACGAGCAGTACTTC
.,TRBJ1-2,TRBV30,few,CAWKRQTIYGYTF,TGTGCCTGGAAAAGACAGACTATCTATGGCTACACCTTC
.,TRBJ2-4,TRBV11-2,.,CASSLGVIKNIQYF,TGTGCCAGCAGCTTAGGGGTAATTAAAAACATTCAGTACTTC
TRBD1,TRBJ1-1,TRBV7-6,.,CASSLERAGGTEAFF,TGTGCCAGCAGCTTAGAACGGGCAGGGGGCACTGAAGCTTTCTTT
.,TRBJ1-4,TRBV5-1,once,CASSLDGPTATNEKLFF,TGCGCCAGCAGCTTGGACGGACCGACTGCAACTAATGAAAAACTGTTTTTT
TRBD1,TRBJ1-5,TRBV4-2,.,CASSLDRGGNQPQHF,TGTGCCAGCAGCCTAGACAGGGGGGGCAATCAGCCCCAGCATTTT
.,TRBJ1-2,TRBV12-5,once,CASGLSGAWSGYTF,TGTGCTAGTGGTTTGTCAGGGGCTTGGTCTGGCTACACCTTC
.,TRBJ2-5,TRBV15,.,CATSGPRNGHQETQYF,TGTGCCACCAGCGGACCTCGAAACGGACACCAAGAGACCCAGTACTTC
.,TRBJ2-3,TRBV3-1/TRBV3-2,few,CASSQPITDTQYF,TGTGCCAGCAGCCAACCCATCACAGATACGCAGTATTTT
.,TRBJ1-1,TRBV3-1/TRBV3-2,.,CASTETAVGTEAFF,TGTGCCAGCACCGAGACAGCCGTGGGCACTGAAGCTTTCTTT
TRBD2,TRBJ2-2,TRBV5-4,once,CASSTLLAGGNTGELFF,TGTGCCAGCAGCACCCTTCTAGCGGGGGGGAACACCGGGGAGCTGTTTTTT
TRBD2,TRBJ2-1,TRBV24-1,.,CATSDFGASGVHEQFF,TGTGCCACCAGTGATTTTGGGGCTAGCGGGGTCCATGAGCAGTTCTTC
TRBD1,TRBJ1-5,TRBV5-1,.,CASSRTGARNQPQHF,TGCGCCAGCAGCCGTACAGGGGCTCGCAATCAGCCCCAGCATTTT
.,TRBJ1-4,TRBV30,.,CAWSDGGTNEKLFF,TGTGCCTGGAGTGACGGCGGGACTAATGAAAAACTGTTTTTT
TRBD1,TRBJ1-6,TRBV6-5,.,CASSLGQGGGSPLHF,TGTGCCAGCAGTTTAGGACAGGGTGGAGGATCACCCCTCCACTTT
TRBD2,TRBJ2-3,TRBV11-3,once,CASSLKGTSSDTQYF,TGTGCCAGCAGCTTGAAGGGGACTAGCTCAGATACGCAGTATTTT
TRBD1,TRBJ1-1,TRBV3-1/TRBV3-2,.,CASSQGQGNTEAFF,TGTGCCAGCAGCCAAGGACAGGGGAACACTGAAGCTTTCTTT
.,TRBJ1-6,TRBV6-1,.,CASSEAWPGLNSPLHF,TGTGCCAGCAGTGAAGCATGGCCAGGGCTGAATTCACCCCTCCACTTT
.,TRBJ1-5,TRBV14,.,CASSLTGRDQPQHF,TGTGCCAGCAGCCTTACAGGACGGGATCAGCCCCAGCATTTT
.,TRBJ1-6,TRBV7-9,.,CASSLTYSPLHF,TGTGCCAGCAGCTTAACGTATTCACCCCTCCACTTT
.,TRBJ1-1,TRBV6-5,.,CASSYLARVNTEAFF,TGTGCCAGCAGTTACTTGGCCAGGGTGAACACTGAAGCTTTCTTT
.,TRBJ1-4,TRBV24-1,.,CATPRMEKLFF,TGTGCCACCCCCCGAATGGAAAAACTGTTTTTT
TRBD1,TRBJ2-5,TRBV29-1,.,CSTYRDRDQETQYF,TGCAGCACCTACCGGGACAGGGATCAAGAGACCCAGTACTTC
TRBD1,TRBJ2-7,TRBV29-1,.,CSVEPGTGGPYEQYF,TGCAGCGTTGAGCCCGGGACAGGGGGCCCCTACGAGCAGTACTTC
.,TRBJ1-1,TRBV4-1,.,CASSHQTDTEAFF,TGCGCCAGCAGCCACCAGACAGACACTGAAGCTTTCTTT
.,TRBJ2-5,TRBV6-1,.,CASSEAGTAETQYF,TGTGCCAGCAGTGAAGCGGGGACTGCAGAGACCCAGTACTTC
.,TRBJ2-3,TRBV27,once,CASSLAGRGGDTQYF,TGTGCCAGCAGTTTGGCAGGGCGTGGGGGAGATACGCAGTATTTT
.,TRBJ2-1,TRBV5-1,.,CASSLVLDEQFF,TGCGCCAGCAGCTTGGTGTTGGATGAGCAGTTCTTC
.,TRBJ1-4,TRBV12-3/TRBV12-4,.,CASSFRQEKLFF,TGTGCCAGCAGTTTCCGTCAGGAAAAACTGTTTTTT
.,TRBJ1-3,TRBV6-5,.,CATEETSGNTIYF,TGTGCCACCGAGGAGACCTCTGGAAACACCATATATTTT